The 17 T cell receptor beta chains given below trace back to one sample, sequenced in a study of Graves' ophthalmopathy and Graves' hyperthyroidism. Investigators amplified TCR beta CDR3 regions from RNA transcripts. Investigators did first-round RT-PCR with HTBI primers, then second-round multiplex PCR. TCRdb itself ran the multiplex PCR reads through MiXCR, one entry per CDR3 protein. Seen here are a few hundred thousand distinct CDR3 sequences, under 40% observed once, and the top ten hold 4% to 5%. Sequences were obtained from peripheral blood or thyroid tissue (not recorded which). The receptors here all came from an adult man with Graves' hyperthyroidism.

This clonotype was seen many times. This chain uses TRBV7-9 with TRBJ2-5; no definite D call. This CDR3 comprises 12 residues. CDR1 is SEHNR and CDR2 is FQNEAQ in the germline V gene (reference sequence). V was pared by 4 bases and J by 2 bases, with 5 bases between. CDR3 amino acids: CASSYTQETQYF. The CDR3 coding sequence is TGTGCCAGCAGCTACACTCAAGAGACCCAGTACTTC.

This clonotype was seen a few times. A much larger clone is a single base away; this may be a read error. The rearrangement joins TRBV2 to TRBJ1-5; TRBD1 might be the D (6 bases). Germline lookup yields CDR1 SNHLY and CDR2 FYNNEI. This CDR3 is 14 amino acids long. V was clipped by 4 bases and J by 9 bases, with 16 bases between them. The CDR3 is CASSARGGSRPQHF. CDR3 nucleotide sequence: TGTGCCAGCAGTGCCCGAGGGGGGAGTCGGCCCCAGCATTTT.

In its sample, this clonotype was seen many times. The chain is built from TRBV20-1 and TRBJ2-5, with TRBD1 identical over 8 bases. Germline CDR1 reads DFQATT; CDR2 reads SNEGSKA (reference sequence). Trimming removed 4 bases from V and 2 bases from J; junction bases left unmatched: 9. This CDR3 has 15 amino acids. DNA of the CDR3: TGCAGTGCTACCGACAGGGGAAAAAGTCAAGAGACCCAGTACTTC. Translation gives CSATDRGKSQETQYF.

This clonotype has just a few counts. This CDR3 reads CASSQEWEPETQYF. CDR3 sequence (DNA): TGTGCCAGCAGCCAAGAGTGGGAACCAGAGACCCAGTACTTC. The chain is built from TRBV3-1 and TRBJ2-5; D unclear. The CDR3 has 14 residues. Germline V gene lookup returns CDR1 LGHDT and CDR2 YNNKEL (reference sequence). V was pared by 0 bases and J by 4 bases, with 9 bases between.

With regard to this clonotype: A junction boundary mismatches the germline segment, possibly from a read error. Here the CDR3 DNA reads TGTGCCAGCAGCTTCGGACAGGTCGCGGACGAGCAGTGCTTC. Its protein is CASSFGQVADEQCF. The chain combines TRBV11-2 with TRBJ2-7; TRBD1 agrees at 7 bases. This CDR3 is 14 amino acids long. Germline-derived CDR1 and CDR2 are SGHAT and FQNNGV. The full variable domain, in which reference TRBV11-2 and TRBJ2-7 provide the parts outside the CDR3, is EAGVAQSPRYKIIEKRQSVAFWCNPISGHATLYWYQQILGQGPKLLIQFQNNGVVDDSQLPKDRFSAERLKGVDSTLKIQPAKLEDSAVYLCASSFGQVADEQCFGPGTRLTVT.

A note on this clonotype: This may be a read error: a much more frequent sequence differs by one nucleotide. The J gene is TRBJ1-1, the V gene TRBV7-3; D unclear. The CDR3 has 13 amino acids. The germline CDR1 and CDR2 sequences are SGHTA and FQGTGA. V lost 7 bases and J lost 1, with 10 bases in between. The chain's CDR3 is CASILFGNTEAFF. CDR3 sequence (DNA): TGTGCCAGCATCCTCTTTGGGAACACTGAAGCTTTCTTT. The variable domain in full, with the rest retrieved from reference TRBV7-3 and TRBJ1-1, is GAGVSQTPSNKVTEKGKYVELRCDPISGHTALYWYRQSLGQGPEFLIYFQGTGAADDSGLPNDRFFAVRPEGSVSTLKIQRTERGDSAVYLCASILFGNTEAFFGQGTRLTVV.

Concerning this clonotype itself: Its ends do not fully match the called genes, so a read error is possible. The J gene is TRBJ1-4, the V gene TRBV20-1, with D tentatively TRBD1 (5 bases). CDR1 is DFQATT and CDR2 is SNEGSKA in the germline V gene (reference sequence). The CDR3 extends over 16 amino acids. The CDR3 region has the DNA TGCAGTGCTAGAGAGCCCCAGGGTAATACCCTTGAAAAACTGCTTTTT. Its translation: CSAREPQGNTLEKLLF.

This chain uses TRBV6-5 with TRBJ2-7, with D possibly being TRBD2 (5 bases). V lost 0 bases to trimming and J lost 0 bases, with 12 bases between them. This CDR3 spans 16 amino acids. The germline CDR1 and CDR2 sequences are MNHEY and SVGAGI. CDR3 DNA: TGTGCCAGCAGTTACTCGTGGCGGGCCTACTCCTACGAGCAGTACTTC. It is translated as CASSYSWRAYSYEQYF.

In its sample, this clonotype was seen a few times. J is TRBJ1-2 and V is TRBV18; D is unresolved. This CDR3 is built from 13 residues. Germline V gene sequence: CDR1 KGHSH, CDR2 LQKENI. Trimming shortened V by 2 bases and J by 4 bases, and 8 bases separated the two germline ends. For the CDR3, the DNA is TGTGCCAGCTCACCAGGGGAGGGCTATGGCTACACCTTC. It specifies CASSPGEGYGYTF.

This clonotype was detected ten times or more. CDR3 protein: CASSSLTGEATEAFF. CDR3 bases: TGTGCCAGCAGCTCCTTGACAGGGGAGGCCACTGAAGCTTTCTTT. The rearrangement joins TRBV7-9 to TRBJ1-1, with 8 bases that match TRBD1. J gave up 4 bases and V 4 bases, and 8 bases lay outside the gene matches. The germline V gene has CDR1 SEHNR and CDR2 FQNEAQ (reference sequence). The CDR3 covers 15 residues.

CDR3 protein: CASSLGGTASSYEQYF. The CDR3 DNA sequence: TGCGCCAGCAGCTTGGGAGGGACAGCGTCATCCTACGAGCAGTACTTC. This chain uses TRBV5-1 with TRBJ2-7; 7 bases line up with TRBD1. Germline V gives CDR1 SGHRS, CDR2 YFSETQ. With V trimmed by 0 bases and J by 1 base, 7 bases remained unmatched. The CDR3 covers 16 residues.

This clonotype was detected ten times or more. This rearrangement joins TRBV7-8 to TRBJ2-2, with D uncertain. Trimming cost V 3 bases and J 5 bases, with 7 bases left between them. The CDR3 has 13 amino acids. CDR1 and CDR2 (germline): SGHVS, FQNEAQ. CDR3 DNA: TGTGCCAGCAGCTTGTTACCTACCGGGGAGCTGTTTTTT. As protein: CASSLLPTGELFF.

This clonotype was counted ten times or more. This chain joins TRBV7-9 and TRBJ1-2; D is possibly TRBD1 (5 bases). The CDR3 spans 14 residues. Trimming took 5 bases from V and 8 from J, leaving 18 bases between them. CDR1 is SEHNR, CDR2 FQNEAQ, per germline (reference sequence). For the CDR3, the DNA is TGTGCCAGCAGCCCCCGGGACGCGCTAAGGGGCTACACCTTC. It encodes CASSPRDALRGYTF.

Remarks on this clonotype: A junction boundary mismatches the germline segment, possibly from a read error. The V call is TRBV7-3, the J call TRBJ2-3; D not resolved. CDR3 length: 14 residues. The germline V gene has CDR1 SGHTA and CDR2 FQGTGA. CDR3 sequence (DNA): TGTGCCCGCAGCTTTAGGGATTTCACAGATACGCAGTATTTT. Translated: CARSFRDFTDTQYF.

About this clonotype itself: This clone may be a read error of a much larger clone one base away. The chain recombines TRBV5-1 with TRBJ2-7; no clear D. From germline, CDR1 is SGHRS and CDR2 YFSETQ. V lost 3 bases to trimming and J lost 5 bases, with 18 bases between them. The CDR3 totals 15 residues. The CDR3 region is CASSSLRDGLNEQYF. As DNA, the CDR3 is TGCGCCAGCAGCTCGTTAAGGGATGGTCTTAACGAGCAGTACTTC.

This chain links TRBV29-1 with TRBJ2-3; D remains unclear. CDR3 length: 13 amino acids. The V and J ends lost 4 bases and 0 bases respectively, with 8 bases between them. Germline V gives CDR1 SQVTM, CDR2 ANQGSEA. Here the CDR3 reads CSVVLFSTDTQYF. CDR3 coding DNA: TGCAGCGTTGTCCTCTTTAGCACAGATACGCAGTATTTT.

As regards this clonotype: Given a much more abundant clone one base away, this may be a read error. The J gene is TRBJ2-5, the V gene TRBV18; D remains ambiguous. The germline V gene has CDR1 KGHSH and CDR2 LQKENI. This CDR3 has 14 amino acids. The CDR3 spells CASSPPARQGTQYF. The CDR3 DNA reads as TGTGCCAGCTCACCACCGGCCAGACAAGGGACCCAGTACTTC.